The clone carrying this T cell receptor beta chain was recorded at least ten times. The antigen is not known. A single record per CDR3 protein comes from TCRdb applying MiXCR to the 5' RACE reads. This table has 650,000 to 800,000 distinct CDR3 sequences, under 9% appearing once. Each donor (without exception) was a healthy Caucasian. The sample originates from a study of identical twins. Study conclusions and caveats: Within cord blood, abundant beta clonotypes carried fewer insertions, but memory repertoires showed no such trend.

Germline V CDR1 and CDR2: SGHDT, YYEEEE. The CDR3 is 16 amino acids. J gave up 4 bases and V 3 bases, and 6 bases lay outside the gene matches. This sample also appeared in a second study, on yellow fever vaccine responses in identical twins.

The V gene is TRBV5-6, the J gene TRBJ2-1; 11 bases align to TRBD2. Material for sequencing was PBMCs. This receptor was obtained from a woman between 18 and 30 years old in good health. This chain's CDR3 is CASSWGTSGLYNEQFF. CDR3 coding DNA: TGTGCCAGCAGCTGGGGGACTAGCGGTCTATACAATGAGCAGTTCTTC. The full variable domain, with the rest looked up from reference TRBV5-6 and TRBJ2-1, is DAGVTQSPTHLIKTRGQQVTLRCSPKSGHDTVSWYQQALGQGPQFIFQYYEEEERQRGNFPDRFSGHQFPNYSSELNVNALLLGDSALYLCASSWGTSGLYNEQFFGPGTRLTVL.